The source of this T cell receptor (beta chain) is a study of CD8 T cells in ankylosing spondylitis. General study points: The clones that were linked to disease were reported to be significantly enriched in matched synovial fluid samples from ankylosing spondylitis patients. Within ankylosing spondylitis blood, a TCR beta motif made up of several highly homologous variants appeared to be characteristic. Disease-associated clones were CD8+ and fairly uncommon in peripheral blood.

Unmatched junction bases numbered 7, after V lost 5 bases and J lost 8 bases. This CDR3 is 14 amino acids long. Germline CDR1 reads LNHNV; CDR2 reads YYDKDF (reference sequence). Each TCR beta library was made by quantitative 5'-RACE that incorporated molecular barcodes. TCRdb reprocessed the 5' RACE reads via MiXCR and lists one record per CDR3 protein. Of around 770,000 distinct CDR3 sequences listed, around 11% are singletons. This clonotype was counted a few times. Antigen: not known. The sample was blood, either unsorted or a sorted T cell fraction (not recorded which). The sequence was obtained from a male donor with ankylosing spondylitis. The rearrangement joins TRBV15 to TRBJ1-2; 11 bases are a match to TRBD1. DNA of the CDR3: TGTGCCACCAGCGGTAGGACAGGGGGCTTCGGCTACACCTTC. This encodes CATSGRTGGFGYTF.